This is a list of T cell receptor beta chains from one sample in a study of blood T cell repertoires in COVID-19. The data were produced by immunoSEQ multiplex PCR, yet TCRdb's version contains in-frame clones alone and is incomplete. The sample shows approximately 46,000 clones, approximately 86% of them seen only once. Sequencing input: peripheral blood. The receptors here all came from a man aged 60-69 years with active or convalescent COVID-19. The CDR3 runs from the conserved cysteine through the conserved F or W. A D gene is named only where the DNA matches it firmly. Expanded clones are given a class, and other clones once, few, many or no size at all.

v_call: TRBV7-9; clone_size: -; j_call: TRBJ2-3; d_call: TRBD2; cdr3_aa: CASSLAVLAGGTQYF; cdr3_nt: TGTGCCAGCAGCTTAGCGGTACTAGCGGGGGGGACGCAGTATTTT
v_call: TRBV4-1; clone_size: once; j_call: TRBJ1-1; d_call: -; cdr3_aa: CASSQDRGNTEAFF; cdr3_nt: TGCGCCAGCAGCCAAGACAGGGGAAACACTGAAGCTTTCTTT
v_call: TRBV9; clone_size: -; j_call: TRBJ2-3; d_call: -; cdr3_aa: CASSVVPGKADTQYF; cdr3_nt: TGTGCCAGCAGCGTAGTGCCAGGGAAAGCAGATACGCAGTATTTT
v_call: TRBV28; clone_size: -; j_call: TRBJ1-4; d_call: -; cdr3_aa: CASSPQPNSNRALNEKLFF; cdr3_nt: TGTGCCAGCAGTCCACAGCCAAACTCGAACAGGGCCCTTAATGAAAAACTGTTTTTT
v_call: TRBV7-2; clone_size: -; j_call: TRBJ1-3; d_call: -; cdr3_aa: CASSLAPMGGSGNTIYF; cdr3_nt: TGTGCCAGCAGCTTAGCGCCTATGGGGGGGTCTGGAAACACCATATATTTT
v_call: TRBV2; clone_size: once; j_call: TRBJ1-5; d_call: -; cdr3_aa: CASSGGVGRGFVGQPQHF; cdr3_nt: TGTGCCAGCAGCGGAGGGGTGGGAAGGGGTTTCGTAGGCCAGCCCCAGCATTTT
v_call: TRBV7-2; clone_size: -; j_call: TRBJ2-5; d_call: -; cdr3_aa: CASSYTGLVEETQYF; cdr3_nt: TGTGCCAGCAGCTACACGGGACTTGTAGAAGAGACCCAGTACTTC
v_call: TRBV5-5; clone_size: -; j_call: TRBJ1-3; d_call: TRBD1; cdr3_aa: CASSQTGTVGNTIYF; cdr3_nt: TGTGCCAGCAGCCAAACCGGGACAGTTGGAAACACCATATATTTT
v_call: TRBV28; clone_size: -; j_call: TRBJ2-7; d_call: TRBD1; cdr3_aa: CASRPGTGLEQYF; cdr3_nt: TGTGCCAGCAGACCCGGGACAGGACTCGAGCAGTACTTC
v_call: TRBV11-2; clone_size: -; j_call: TRBJ1-1; d_call: -; cdr3_aa: CASSLRGNTEAFF; cdr3_nt: TGTGCCAGCAGCTTAAGGGGGAACACTGAAGCTTTCTTT
v_call: TRBV5-1; clone_size: -; j_call: TRBJ1-4; d_call: -; cdr3_aa: CASSTVLQGSGEKLFF; cdr3_nt: TGCGCCAGCAGTACCGTCTTACAGGGATCAGGTGAAAAACTGTTTTTT
v_call: TRBV6-5; clone_size: -; j_call: TRBJ1-3; d_call: -; cdr3_aa: CASTRLSSGNTIYF; cdr3_nt: TGTGCCAGCACCAGACTCAGCTCTGGAAACACCATATATTTT
v_call: TRBV5-4; clone_size: few; j_call: TRBJ2-2; d_call: TRBD2; cdr3_aa: CASSSGGVSNTGELFF; cdr3_nt: TGTGCCAGCAGCTCCGGGGGGGTGTCGAACACCGGGGAGCTGTTTTTT
v_call: TRBV21-1; clone_size: -; j_call: TRBJ1-1; d_call: -; cdr3_aa: CASGRAPGYVTEAFF; cdr3_nt: TGTGCCAGCGGACGGGCCCCAGGGTATGTCACTGAAGCTTTCTTT
v_call: TRBV6-1; clone_size: -; j_call: TRBJ1-5; d_call: -; cdr3_aa: CASSEAWAGPQPQHF; cdr3_nt: TGTGCCAGCAGTGAAGCGTGGGCAGGGCCGCAGCCCCAGCATTTT
v_call: TRBV15; clone_size: -; j_call: TRBJ1-1; d_call: -; cdr3_aa: CATSRRENTEAFF; cdr3_nt: TGTGCCACCAGCAGACGGGAGAACACTGAAGCTTTCTTT
v_call: TRBV3-1/TRBV3-2; clone_size: once; j_call: TRBJ2-1; d_call: TRBD1; cdr3_aa: CASSRTGGDNEQFF; cdr3_nt: TGTGCCAGCAGCCGGACAGGGGGAGACAATGAGCAGTTCTTC
v_call: TRBV19; clone_size: -; j_call: TRBJ1-5; d_call: -; cdr3_aa: CASSIRVEQPQHF; cdr3_nt: TGTGCCAGTAGTATACGGGTCGAGCAGCCCCAGCATTTT